Listed here are 24 T cell receptor beta chains from one sample, sequenced in a study of shared clonotypes between healthy human individuals. Assay used: immunoSEQ multiplex PCR; TCRdb lists only in-frame clones, some missing. The sample carries approximately 640,000 clones, about two thirds recorded once. The sequenced sample consisted of memory CD4+ T cells sorted from blood. Subset noted: CD45RA-negative fraction. Receptors were obtained from a young woman in good health.

This chain uses TRBV7-2 with TRBJ1-4; 8 bases line up with TRBD1. Germline CDR1 is SGHTA and CDR2 is FQGNSA. The V and J ends lost 4 bases and 7 bases, in that order; junction bases with no gene match: 11. The CDR3 is made up of 16 amino acids. Here the CDR3 DNA reads TGTGCCAGCAGCTCACAGGACGGGACAGGTGGTGAAAAACTGTTTTTT. It yields the protein CASSSQDGTGGEKLFF.

Written as DNA, the CDR3 is TGTGCCAGTAGCTCCCGGGATCGGAACTATGGCTACACCTTC. Translation gives CASSSRDRNYGYTF. The V gene is TRBV19, the J gene TRBJ1-2; D ambiguous. Trimming removed 6 bases from V and 2 bases from J, with 13 bases in between. This CDR3 contains 14 residues. The germline V gene encodes CDR1 LNHDA and CDR2 SQIVND (reference sequence).

This clone was counted a single time. The chain links TRBV6-1 to TRBJ2-7, with D uncertain. Trimming stripped 8 bases from V and 4 bases from J, with 15 bases between. There are 13 residues in the CDR3. The germline V gene has CDR1 MNHNS and CDR2 SASEGT. CDR3 sequence: CASAKDGRYEQYF. The CDR3 DNA is TGTGCCAGCGCCAAGGACGGGCGGTACGAGCAGTACTTC.

This clone was counted a few times. The rearrangement uses TRBV2 and TRBJ1-2; TRBD1 matches at 9 bases. From germline, CDR1 is SNHLY and CDR2 FYNNEI. There are 14 residues in the CDR3. Germline trimming cut 5 bases from V and 7 bases from J; bases unmatched to any gene: 8. The CDR3 here is CASSSDRGGVGYTF. The CDR3 DNA sequence: TGTGCCAGCAGTTCGGACAGGGGTGGTGTTGGCTACACCTTC.

This clone was detected a few times. V and J are TRBV5-1 and TRBJ1-2, with D hard to call. The CDR3 runs to 15 residues. Trimming stripped 1 base from V and 6 bases from J, with 16 bases between. Germline loops: CDR1 SGHRS, CDR2 YFSETQ. The CDR3 DNA is TGCGCCAGCAGCTTGACAGATCCCTCGGTTGATGGCTACACCTTC. This gives the protein CASSLTDPSVDGYTF.

The V gene is TRBV5-1, the J gene TRBJ2-5; 12 bases align to TRBD2. The junction had 14 bases not matched to a gene; V was cut back by 3 bases and J by 5 bases. CDR1 is SGHRS and CDR2 is YFSETQ in the germline V gene. The CDR3 is made up of 18 amino acids. In DNA form, the CDR3 reads TGCGCCAGCAGCTCCGGCGGGCTAGCGGGAGGGCGGGTGGAGACCCAGTACTTC. Protein sequence: CASSSGGLAGGRVETQYF.

The CDR3 region is CASSQQGSNTGELFF. In nucleotides, the CDR3 is TGTGCCAGCAGCCAACAGGGTTCGAACACCGGGGAGCTGTTTTTT. V usage is TRBV5-5 and J usage is TRBJ2-2; weak D call: TRBD1 (6 bases). This CDR3 spans 15 amino acids. Trimming stripped 4 bases from V and 0 bases from J, with 10 bases between. Per germline, CDR1 SGHKS and CDR2 YYEKEE (reference sequence). The variable domain in full, with the rest retrieved from reference TRBV5-5 and TRBJ2-2, is DAGVTQSPTHLIKTRGQQVTLRCSPISGHKSVSWYQQVLGQGPQFIFQYYEKEERGRGNFPDRFSARQFPNYSSELNVNALLLGDSALYLCASSQQGSNTGELFFGEGSRLTVL.

The V gene is TRBV10-1, the J gene TRBJ2-7; TRBD1 matches 9 bases. Germline V gene data show CDR1 as WNHNN and CDR2 as SYGVQD (reference sequence). V shed 0 bases, J shed 3 bases, and the junction held 0 bases outside the gene matches. This CDR3 comprises 14 residues. The CDR3 sequence: CASSESDRGYEQYF. In DNA, the CDR3 is TGCGCCAGCAGTGAGTCGGACAGGGGCTACGAGCAGTACTTC.

V usage is TRBV6-6 and J usage is TRBJ1-2, with D tentatively TRBD1 (5 bases). Per germline, CDR1 MNHNY and CDR2 SVGAGI (reference sequence). The CDR3 is made up of 11 amino acids. Trimming pared 6 bases from V and 12 bases from J, leaving 14 bases between. In DNA form, the CDR3 reads TGTGCCAGCAGCCGAGGGGTCTTAAACACCTTC. Amino acids: CASSRGVLNTF.

V and J are TRBV28 and TRBJ1-5; D is perhaps TRBD1 (5 bases). Per the germline V gene, CDR1 is MDHEN and CDR2 is SYDVKM. The V gene lost 5 bases and the J gene lost 0 bases, with 20 bases spanning the gap. This CDR3 comprises 18 residues. This chain's CDR3 is CASSVSLGQRDSNQPQHF. The CDR3 DNA reads as TGTGCCAGCAGTGTCTCTCTAGGACAAAGAGATAGCAATCAGCCCCAGCATTTT.

This chain connects TRBV11-2 to TRBJ1-4; D call uncertain. The CDR3 is 15 residues long. Deletions cut 0 bases from V and 4 bases from J, with 9 bases between. Germline V lookup: CDR1 SGHAT, CDR2 FQNNGV. In DNA form, the CDR3 reads TGTGCCAGCAGCTTAGACGGTACTGATAATGAAAAACTGTTTTTT. It translates to CASSLDGTDNEKLFF.

This clone has a count of ten or more. The chain recombines TRBV27 with TRBJ1-2, with 8 bases identical to TRBD1. Germline-derived CDR1 and CDR2 are MNHEY and SMNVEV (reference sequence). The V gene end was trimmed by 9 bases and the J gene end by 8 bases; junction bases not matched to a gene: 11. This CDR3 has 13 amino acids. The CDR3 here is CARQGARDSGYTF. In DNA form, the CDR3 reads TGTGCCAGGCAGGGGGCGCGAGATTCCGGCTACACCTTC.

The chain recombines TRBV5-1 with TRBJ2-7, with 13 positions matching TRBD2. CDR1 SGHRS and CDR2 YFSETQ come from the germline V gene. The trim removed 1 base at V and 5 bases at J, leaving 6 bases unmatched. The CDR3 is made up of 16 amino acids. The CDR3: CASSLLGLAGDHEQYF. In DNA, the CDR3 is TGCGCCAGCAGCTTGCTTGGACTAGCGGGAGACCACGAGCAGTACTTC.

The chain joins TRBV7-2 to TRBJ2-5, with 8 bases that match TRBD2. This CDR3 contains 16 residues. V lost 2 bases to trimming and J lost 1 base; unmatched junction nucleotides: 6. Germline CDR1 SGHTA, CDR2 FQGNSA. CDR3 region: CASSLFLLAAQETQYF. As DNA, the CDR3 is TGTGCCAGCAGCTTATTTTTACTAGCGGCCCAAGAGACCCAGTACTTC.

V usage is TRBV19 and J usage is TRBJ2-6, with D unresolved. Germline values: CDR1 LNHDA, CDR2 SQIVND (reference sequence). This CDR3 is built from 17 residues. The germline V and J ends were trimmed by 1 base and 4 bases, with 14 bases remaining between them. The CDR3 DNA reads TGTGCCAGTAGTATAGGGGGTGAGAGCGCGGGGGCCAACGTCCTGACTTTC. Amino acids: CASSIGGESAGANVLTF. Full variable domain (rest looked up from reference TRBV19 and TRBJ2-6): DGGITQSPKYLFRKEGQNVTLSCEQNLNHDAMYWYRQDPGQGLRLIYYSQIVNDFQKGDIAEGYSVSREKKESFPLTVTSAQKNPTAFYLCASSIGGESAGANVLTFGAGSRLTVL.

This chain joins TRBV11-3 and TRBJ2-1; the match to TRBD2 covers 9 bases. CDR3 length: 15 amino acids. Germline V gene data show CDR1 as SGHNT and CDR2 as YENEEA. V lost 5 bases and J lost 1; bases outside the gene matches: 3. In nucleotides, the CDR3 is TGTGCCAGCAGCCGCGGGAGGGGGTCCTACAATGAGCAGTTCTTC. This sequence encodes CASSRGRGSYNEQFF. The whole variable domain, filled in from reference TRBV11-3 and TRBJ2-1, reads EAGVVQSPRYKIIEKKQPVAFWCNPISGHNTLYWYLQNLGQGPELLIRYENEEAVDDSQLPKDRFSAERLKGVDSTLKIQPAELGDSAVYLCASSRGRGSYNEQFFGPGTRLTVL.

The chain has TRBV25-1 and TRBJ2-3; perhaps TRBD2 as D (6 bases). Between the trimmed V and J ends, which lost 6 bases and 4 bases, there was a span of 23 bases. CDR1 is MGHDK and CDR2 is SYGVNS in the germline V gene. This CDR3 region has 17 residues. The CDR3 here is CASRYRDSILGADTQYF. In nucleotides, the CDR3 is TGTGCCAGCAGATATCGGGACTCAATTTTGGGCGCAGATACGCAGTATTTT. Based on the CDR3 plus reference TRBV25-1 and TRBJ2-3, the full variable domain is EADIYQTPRYLVIGTGKKITLECSQTMGHDKMYWYQQDPGMELHLIHYSYGVNSTEKGDLSSESTVSRIRTEHFPLTLESARPSHTSQYLCASRYRDSILGADTQYFGPGTRLTVL.

V is TRBV6-5 and J is TRBJ2-5; no reliable D call. The V end was cut by 0 bases, the J end by 1 base, with 6 bases between. Germline V lookup: CDR1 MNHEY, CDR2 SVGAGI. This CDR3 region has 14 residues. The CDR3 region has the DNA TGTGCCAGCAGTTACTCCCAGGCCCAAGAGACCCAGTACTTC. This encodes CASSYSQAQETQYF.

This chain connects TRBV19 to TRBJ2-7; 15 positions agree with TRBD2. The CDR3 is made up of 19 amino acids. Germline trimming cut 3 bases from V and 0 bases from J; bases unmatched to any gene: 9. Germline CDR1 LNHDA, CDR2 SQIVND (reference sequence). Written as DNA, the CDR3 is TGTGCCAGTAGTATCCGGGGACTAGCGGGAGGAAAACTCTCCTACGAGCAGTACTTC. This translates into CASSIRGLAGGKLSYEQYF.

CDR3 sequence: CASSPPTGDGQPQHF. Written as DNA, the CDR3 is TGTGCCAGCAGTCCCCCGACAGGGGACGGGCAGCCCCAGCATTTT. V is TRBV28 and J is TRBJ1-5, with 8 bases matching TRBD1. The CDR3 contains 15 residues. J was trimmed by 7 bases and V by 5 bases; bases with no gene match: 10. The germline gives CDR1 MDHEN, CDR2 SYDVKM.

The V gene is TRBV9, the J gene TRBJ2-1, with 15 bases matching TRBD2. The germline CDR1 and CDR2 sequences are SGDLS and YYNGEE. CDR3 length: 20 residues. V lost 0 bases to trimming and J lost 3 bases; unmatched junction nucleotides: 10. This CDR3 is CASSVGHSGTSGRIYNEQFF. Here the CDR3 DNA reads TGTGCCAGCAGCGTAGGTCATTCTGGGACTAGCGGGAGGATCTACAATGAGCAGTTCTTC. Based on the CDR3 plus reference TRBV9 and TRBJ2-1, the full variable domain is DSGVTQTPKHLITATGQRVTLRCSPRSGDLSVYWYQQSLDQGLQFLIQYYNGEERAKGNILERFSAQQFPDLHSELNLSSLELGDSALYFCASSVGHSGTSGRIYNEQFFGPGTRLTVL.

The V gene is TRBV27, the J gene TRBJ2-3, with D perhaps matching TRBD1 (5 bases). The CDR3 extends over 13 amino acids. CDR1 is MNHEY, CDR2 SMNVEV, per germline (reference sequence). V was pared by 5 bases and J by 6 bases, with 12 bases between. The CDR3 region is CASSPFRVDTQYF. The CDR3 bases are TGTGCCAGCAGTCCTTTCAGGGTTGATACGCAGTATTTT.

The rearrangement joins TRBV19 to TRBJ1-2; 8 bases are a match to TRBD1. The CDR3 is made up of 14 amino acids. J gave up 6 bases and V 3 bases, and 6 bases lay outside the gene matches. The germline V gene encodes CDR1 LNHDA and CDR2 SQIVND (reference sequence). The CDR3 loop is CASSIWTGTDGYTF. The CDR3 coding sequence is TGTGCCAGTAGTATCTGGACAGGGACCGATGGCTACACCTTC.

The chain couples TRBV28 to TRBJ2-5, with D possibly being TRBD2 (6 bases). The J call is doubtful: the DNA matches TRBJ2-7 better. CDR3 length: 16 residues. Germline-derived CDR1 and CDR2 are MDHEN and SYDVKM. CDR3 in DNA: TGTGCCAGCAGCAATTATTGGGCGGGGACCAACTACGAGCAGTACTTC. This translates into CASSNYWAGTNYEQYF.